This passage covers 15 T cell receptor beta chains from one sample sequenced in a study of blood T cell repertoires in COVID-19. Only in-frame clones appear in the TCRdb table, and some are missing; sequencing was by immunoSEQ multiplex PCR. Of roughly 100,000 clones in the sample, roughly four fifths were seen once. Sequences were obtained from peripheral blood. Receptor source: a man in his forties or fifties with active or convalescent COVID-19.

This chain joins TRBV30 and TRBJ2-3, with 8 bases that match TRBD2. Per the germline V gene, CDR1 is GTSNPN and CDR2 is SVGIG (reference sequence). The V and J ends lost 2 bases and 2 bases, in that order; junction bases with no gene match: 9. CDR3 length: 16 amino acids. DNA for the CDR3: TGTGCCTGGAGTCCGGGGGGGCGGGGAGTCACAGATACGCAGTATTTT. Its protein is CAWSPGGRGVTDTQYF.

The genes are TRBV10-3 and TRBJ1-1; tentatively, D is TRBD1 (5 bases). The CDR3 contains 15 residues. Germline CDR1 and CDR2: ENHRY and SYGVKD. The V and J ends lost 4 bases and 4 bases respectively, with 16 bases between them. In DNA form, the CDR3 reads TGTGCCATCAGTGGACCTCGTGGGGGGGGCACTGAAGCTTTCTTT. It codes for CAISGPRGGGTEAFF.

The V gene is TRBV2, the J gene TRBJ1-2; D gene ambiguous. The CDR3 has 13 amino acids. The germline V and J ends were trimmed by 3 bases and 1 base, with 6 bases remaining between them. Germline V CDR1 and CDR2: SNHLY, FYNNEI. CDR3 loop: CASSDEGNYGYTF. In nucleotides, the CDR3 is TGTGCCAGCAGTGACGAGGGTAACTATGGCTACACCTTC. Full variable domain (missing parts from reference TRBV2 and TRBJ1-2): EPEVTQTPSHQVTQMGQEVILRCVPISNHLYFYWYRQILGQKVEFLVSFYNNEISEKSEIFDDQFSVERPDGSNFTLKIRSTKLEDSAMYFCASSDEGNYGYTFGSGTRLTVV.

This clone was seen only once. The genes are TRBV14 and TRBJ2-2; 7 positions agree with TRBD1. V lost 4 bases and J lost 0; bases outside the gene matches: 8. The CDR3 has 17 amino acids. CDR1 SGHDN and CDR2 FVKESK come from the germline V gene. CDR3 DNA sequence: TGTGCCAGCAGCCCATTTGGGACAGTCTCGAACACCGGGGAGCTGTTTTTT. As protein: CASSPFGTVSNTGELFF.

J is TRBJ1-1 and V is TRBV7-9; D is possibly TRBD1 (6 bases). This CDR3 has 15 amino acids. In germline, CDR1 is SEHNR, CDR2 FQNEAQ (reference sequence). Trimming took 8 bases from V and 0 from J, leaving 16 bases between them. CDR3 DNA sequence: TGTGCCAGCCTTTTGGGGGCAGGGATGAACACTGAAGCTTTCTTT. It is translated as CASLLGAGMNTEAFF.

This clone was seen a handful of times. Additional DNA sequences in this sample encode the identical CDR3. The rearrangement uses TRBV11-2 and TRBJ1-1; D possibly corresponds to TRBD1 (5 bases). Trimming removed 3 bases at V and 1 base at J, with 6 bases between. This CDR3 has 13 residues. Germline values: CDR1 SGHAT, CDR2 FQNNGV. The CDR3 region has the DNA TGTGCCAGCAGCTTGACAGAGAACACTGAAGCTTTCTTT. Its protein is CASSLTENTEAFF. Drawing the rest from reference TRBV11-2 and TRBJ1-1, the complete variable domain is EAGVAQSPRYKIIEKRQSVAFWCNPISGHATLYWYQQILGQGPKLLIQFQNNGVVDDSQLPKDRFSAERLKGVDSTLKIQPAKLEDSAVYLCASSLTENTEAFFGQGTRLTVV.

The chain combines TRBV27 with TRBJ1-5; D remains ambiguous. The germline V gene encodes CDR1 MNHEY and CDR2 SMNVEV (reference sequence). This CDR3 region has 13 residues. With 3 bases removed from V and 8 bases from J, the gap between germline ends came to 11 bases. The CDR3 loop reads CASSLGRMEPQHF. For the CDR3, the DNA is TGTGCCAGCAGTTTGGGCCGAATGGAGCCCCAGCATTTT.

The chain joins TRBV7-2 to TRBJ1-6; TRBD1 matches 8 bases. CDR1 and CDR2 from the germline V gene are SGHTA and FQGNSA. The CDR3 has 15 residues. The V gene end was trimmed by 1 base and the J gene end by 12 bases; junction bases not matched to a gene: 8. In nucleotides, the CDR3 is TGTGCCAGCAGCTTAGGCGACAGGGGTACAGGACCCCTCCACTTT. Encoded protein: CASSLGDRGTGPLHF.

The chain recombines TRBV5-1 with TRBJ1-2; tentative D call: TRBD1 (5 bases). The V gene lost 0 bases and the J gene lost 6 bases, with 9 bases spanning the gap. The CDR3 runs to 13 residues. Germline V gives CDR1 SGHRS, CDR2 YFSETQ. The chain's CDR3 is CASSLELGDGYTF. CDR3 nucleotides: TGCGCCAGCAGCTTGGAGTTAGGGGATGGCTACACCTTC.

The chain couples TRBV19 to TRBJ1-4, with D possibly TRBD1 on 5 matching bases. This CDR3 has 14 residues. CDR1 and CDR2 (germline): LNHDA, SQIVND (reference sequence). V lost 3 bases and J 10 bases, leaving 15 bases between the germline ends. The CDR3 loop reads CASSILSGARKLFF. CDR3 sequence (DNA): TGTGCCAGTAGTATCTTAAGCGGGGCTCGAAAACTGTTTTTT.

This clone was counted once. The chain has TRBV23-1 and TRBJ1-1; D is uncertain. TRBV23-1 is an ORF, and what it does is uncertain. The CDR3 is 14 amino acids. Trimming pared 2 bases from V and 2 bases from J, leaving 9 bases between. The CDR3 DNA reads TGCGCCAGCAGTCAAAGAGGAGACAACACTGAAGCTTTCTTT. Residues: CASSQRGDNTEAFF.

The J gene is TRBJ2-1, the V gene TRBV11-2; a possible D gene is TRBD2 (6 bases). In germline, CDR1 is SGHAT, CDR2 FQNNGV. The V and J ends lost 0 bases and 3 bases respectively, with 6 bases between them. The CDR3 spans 14 residues. CDR3 DNA sequence: TGTGCCAGCAGCTTAGAAGCGGGCTACAATGAGCAGTTCTTC. It yields the protein CASSLEAGYNEQFF.

The DNA for the CDR3 is TGTGCCAGCAGCCCTAGAAGACAGGAAGGCTACACCTTC. Translation: CASSPRRQEGYTF. This chain uses TRBV7-2 with TRBJ1-2; D possibly corresponds to TRBD1 (6 bases). This CDR3 region has 13 residues. Germline CDR1 and CDR2: SGHTA and FQGNSA. Trimming left V 5 bases short and J 8 bases short, with 15 bases between.

This sequence joins TRBV21-1 and TRBJ1-4. TRBV21-1 is a known pseudogene. This CDR3 spans 15 amino acids. The DNA of the CDR3 is TGTGCCAGCAGCCCTACCTCCTTAAGAAATGAAAAACTGTTTTTT. The encoded protein is CASSPTSLRNEKLFF.

This clone was picked up one time. This chain joins TRBV25-1 and TRBJ2-7, with TRBD2 identical over 12 bases. After removal of 4 bases from V and 2 bases from J, the junction contained 9 bases not matched to a gene. The CDR3 length is 17 residues. Germline V gene data show CDR1 as MGHDK and CDR2 as SYGVNS. The CDR3 region has the DNA TGTGCCAGCAGTGCCGACCTGCTAGCGGGGGGGACCTACGAGCAGTACTTC. This encodes CASSADLLAGGTYEQYF.